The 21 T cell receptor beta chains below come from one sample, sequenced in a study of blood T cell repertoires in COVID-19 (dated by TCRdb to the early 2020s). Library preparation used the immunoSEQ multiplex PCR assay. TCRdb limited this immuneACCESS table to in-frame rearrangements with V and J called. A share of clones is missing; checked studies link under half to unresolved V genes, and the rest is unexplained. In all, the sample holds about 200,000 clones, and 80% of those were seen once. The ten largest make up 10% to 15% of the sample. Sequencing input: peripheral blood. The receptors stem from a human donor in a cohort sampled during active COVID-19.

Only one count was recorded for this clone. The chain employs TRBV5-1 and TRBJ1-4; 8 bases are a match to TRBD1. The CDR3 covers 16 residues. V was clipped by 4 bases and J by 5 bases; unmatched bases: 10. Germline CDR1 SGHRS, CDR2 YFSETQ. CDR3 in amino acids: CASSPNPGGGNEKLFF. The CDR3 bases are TGCGCCAGCAGCCCGAACCCAGGGGGCGGGAATGAAAAACTGTTTTTT. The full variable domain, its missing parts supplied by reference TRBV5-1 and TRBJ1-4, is KAGVTQTPRYLIKTRGQQVTLSCSPISGHRSVSWYQQTPGQGLQFLFEYFSETQRNKGNFPGRFSGRQFSNSRSEMNVSTLELGDSALYLCASSPNPGGGNEKLFFGSGTQLSVL.

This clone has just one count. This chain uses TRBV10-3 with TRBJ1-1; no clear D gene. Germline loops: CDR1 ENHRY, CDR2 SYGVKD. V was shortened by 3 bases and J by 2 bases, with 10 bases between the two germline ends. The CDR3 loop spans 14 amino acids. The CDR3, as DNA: TGTGCCATCAGTGAAGACATAGGCAACACTGAAGCTTTCTTT. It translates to CAISEDIGNTEAFF.

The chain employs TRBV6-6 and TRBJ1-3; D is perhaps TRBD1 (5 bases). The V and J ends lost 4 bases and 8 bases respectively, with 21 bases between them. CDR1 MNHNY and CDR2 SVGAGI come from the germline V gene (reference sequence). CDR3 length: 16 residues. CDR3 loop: CASSSPAGPHGDTIYF. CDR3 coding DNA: TGTGCCAGCAGTTCCCCTGCGGGACCCCACGGGGACACCATATATTTT.

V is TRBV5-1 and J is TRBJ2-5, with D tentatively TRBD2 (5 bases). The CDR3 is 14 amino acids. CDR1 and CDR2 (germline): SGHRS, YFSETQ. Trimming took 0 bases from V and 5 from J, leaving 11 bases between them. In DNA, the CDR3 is TGCGCCAGCAGCTTGGAGGCTAGCTTGGAGACCCAGTACTTC. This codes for CASSLEASLETQYF.

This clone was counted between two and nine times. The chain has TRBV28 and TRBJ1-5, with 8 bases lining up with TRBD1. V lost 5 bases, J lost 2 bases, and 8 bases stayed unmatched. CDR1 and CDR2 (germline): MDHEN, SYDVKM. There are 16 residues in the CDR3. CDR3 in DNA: TGTGCCAGCAGTAATCCCGACAGGGGTGGCAATCAGCCCCAGCATTTT. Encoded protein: CASSNPDRGGNQPQHF.

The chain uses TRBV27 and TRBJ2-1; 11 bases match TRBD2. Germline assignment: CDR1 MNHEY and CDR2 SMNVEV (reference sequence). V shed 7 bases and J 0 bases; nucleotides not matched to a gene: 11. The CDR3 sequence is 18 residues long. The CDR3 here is CASTKATSGKDSYNEQFF. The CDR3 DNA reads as TGTGCCAGCACCAAAGCGACTAGCGGGAAAGACTCCTACAATGAGCAGTTCTTC.

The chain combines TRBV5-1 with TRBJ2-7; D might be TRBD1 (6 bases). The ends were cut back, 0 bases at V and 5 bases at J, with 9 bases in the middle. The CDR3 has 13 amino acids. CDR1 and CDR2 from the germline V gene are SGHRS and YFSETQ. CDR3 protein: CASSLEQGNEQYF. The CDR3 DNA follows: TGCGCCAGCAGCTTGGAACAGGGAAACGAGCAGTACTTC. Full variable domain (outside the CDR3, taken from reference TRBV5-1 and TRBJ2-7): KAGVTQTPRYLIKTRGQQVTLSCSPISGHRSVSWYQQTPGQGLQFLFEYFSETQRNKGNFPGRFSGRQFSNSRSEMNVSTLELGDSALYLCASSLEQGNEQYFGPGTRLTVT.

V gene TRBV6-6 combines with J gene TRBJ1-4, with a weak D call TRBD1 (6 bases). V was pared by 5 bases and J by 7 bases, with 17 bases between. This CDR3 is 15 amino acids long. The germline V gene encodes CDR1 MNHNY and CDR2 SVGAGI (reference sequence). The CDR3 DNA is TGTGCCAGCAGTCCACCGGGGGGGGCAGGTGAAAAACTGTTTTTT. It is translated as CASSPPGGAGEKLFF.

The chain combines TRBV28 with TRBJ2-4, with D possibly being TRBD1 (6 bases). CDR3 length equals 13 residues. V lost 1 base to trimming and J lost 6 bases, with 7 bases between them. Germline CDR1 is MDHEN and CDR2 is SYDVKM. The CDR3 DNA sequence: TGTGCCAGCAGTTTATCAGGGGTAAACATTCAGTACTTC. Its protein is CASSLSGVNIQYF.

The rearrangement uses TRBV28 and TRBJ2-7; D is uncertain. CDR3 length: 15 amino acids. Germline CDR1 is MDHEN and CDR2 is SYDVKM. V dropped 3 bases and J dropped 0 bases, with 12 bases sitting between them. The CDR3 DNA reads TGTGCCAGCAGTTTGGGCGCCCCGAGCTCCTACGAGCAGTACTTC. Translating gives CASSLGAPSSYEQYF.

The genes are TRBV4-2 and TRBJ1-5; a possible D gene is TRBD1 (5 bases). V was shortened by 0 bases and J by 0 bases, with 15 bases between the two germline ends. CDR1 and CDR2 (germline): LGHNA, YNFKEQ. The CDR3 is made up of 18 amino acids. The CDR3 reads CASSQDRRTLYSNQPQHF. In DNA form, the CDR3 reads TGTGCCAGCAGCCAAGATCGGCGGACACTTTATAGCAATCAGCCCCAGCATTTT.

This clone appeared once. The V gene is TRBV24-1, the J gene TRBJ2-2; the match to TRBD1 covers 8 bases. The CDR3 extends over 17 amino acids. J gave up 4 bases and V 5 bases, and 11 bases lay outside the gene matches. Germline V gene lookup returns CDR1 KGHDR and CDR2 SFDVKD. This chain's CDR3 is CATSVRAGGWSTGELFF. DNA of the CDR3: TGTGCCACCAGTGTTCGGGCAGGGGGCTGGAGCACCGGGGAGCTGTTTTTT.

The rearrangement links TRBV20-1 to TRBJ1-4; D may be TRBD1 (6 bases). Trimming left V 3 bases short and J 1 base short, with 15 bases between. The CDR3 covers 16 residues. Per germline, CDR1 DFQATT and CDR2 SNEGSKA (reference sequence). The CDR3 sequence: CSASSLVDRTNEKLFF. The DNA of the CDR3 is TGCAGTGCTAGTTCCTTAGTGGACAGAACTAATGAAAAACTGTTTTTT.

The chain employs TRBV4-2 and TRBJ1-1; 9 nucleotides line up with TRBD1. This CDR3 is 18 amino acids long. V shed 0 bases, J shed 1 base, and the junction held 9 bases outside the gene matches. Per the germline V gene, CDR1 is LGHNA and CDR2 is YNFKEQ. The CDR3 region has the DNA TGTGCCAGCAGCCAAGATGTGGACAGGGGAGCGGGGAACACTGAAGCTTTCTTT. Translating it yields CASSQDVDRGAGNTEAFF.

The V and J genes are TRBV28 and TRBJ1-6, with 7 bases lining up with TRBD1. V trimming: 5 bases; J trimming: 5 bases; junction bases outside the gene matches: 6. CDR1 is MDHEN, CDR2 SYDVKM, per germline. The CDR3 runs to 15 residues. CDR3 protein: CASSLQTGNNSPLHF. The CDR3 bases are TGTGCCAGCAGTCTCCAGACAGGGAATAATTCACCCCTCCACTTT.

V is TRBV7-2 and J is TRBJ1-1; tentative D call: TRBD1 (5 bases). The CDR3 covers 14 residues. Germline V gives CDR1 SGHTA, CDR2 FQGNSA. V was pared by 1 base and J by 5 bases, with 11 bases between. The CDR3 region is CASSLERQGTEAFF. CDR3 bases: TGTGCCAGCAGCTTAGAACGGCAGGGTACTGAAGCTTTCTTT.

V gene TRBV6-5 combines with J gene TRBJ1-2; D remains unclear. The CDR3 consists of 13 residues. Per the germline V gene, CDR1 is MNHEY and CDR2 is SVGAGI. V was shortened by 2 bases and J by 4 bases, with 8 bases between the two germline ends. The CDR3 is CASSYRGFYGYTF. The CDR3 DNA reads TGTGCCAGCAGTTACAGAGGGTTCTATGGCTACACCTTC.

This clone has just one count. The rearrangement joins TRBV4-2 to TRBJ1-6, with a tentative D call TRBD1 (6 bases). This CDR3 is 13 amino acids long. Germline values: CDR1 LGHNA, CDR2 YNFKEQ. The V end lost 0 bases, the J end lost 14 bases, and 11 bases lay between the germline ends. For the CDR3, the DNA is TGTGCCAGCAGCCAAGATATCAGGGACACCCTCCACTTT. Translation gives CASSQDIRDTLHF.

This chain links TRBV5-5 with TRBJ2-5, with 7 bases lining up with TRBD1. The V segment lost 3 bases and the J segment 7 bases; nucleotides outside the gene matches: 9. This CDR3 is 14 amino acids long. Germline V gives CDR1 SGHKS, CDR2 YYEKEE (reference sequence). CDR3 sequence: CASSSDRLLGTQYF. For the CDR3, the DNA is TGTGCCAGCAGCTCGGACAGGTTGTTGGGGACCCAGTACTTC.

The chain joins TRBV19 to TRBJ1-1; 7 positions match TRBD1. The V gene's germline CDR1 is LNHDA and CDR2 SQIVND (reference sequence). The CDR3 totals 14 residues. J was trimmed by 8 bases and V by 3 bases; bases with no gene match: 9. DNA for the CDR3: TGTGCCAGTAGTATTCAAATCGAGGGGGCCGAAGCTTTCTTT. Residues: CASSIQIEGAEAFF.

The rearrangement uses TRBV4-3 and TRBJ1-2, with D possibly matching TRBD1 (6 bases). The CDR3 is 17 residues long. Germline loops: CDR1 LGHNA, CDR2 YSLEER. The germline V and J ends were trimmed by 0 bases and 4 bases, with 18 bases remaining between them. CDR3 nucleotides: TGCGCCAGCAGCCAAGATACCTCCTTACAGGGCGCCTATGGCTACACCTTC. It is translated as CASSQDTSLQGAYGYTF.